This TCR beta chain appears in the sequencing data of a study of blood T cell repertoires in COVID-19. The overall study: Whether acute or convalescent, the COVID-19 samples came from the United States, Italy and Spain.

This CDR3 has 11 amino acids. Germline V gene data show CDR1 as LNHDA and CDR2 as SQIVND (reference sequence). Worth noting for this clone: One end of the junction is discordant with germline, which a read error may explain.

Authors' analysis steps: Reference gene primer amplification gave estimated nucleated cell counts. Produced via immunoSEQ multiplex PCR; TCRdb's table is partial and in-frame only. The V and J calls and clone size come from that table; D and trimming were worked out from the DNA. The sample lists roughly 49,000 clones, under 70% seen once, with around 10% in the top ten. The V and J genes are TRBV19 and TRBJ2-7; TRBD1 matches at 8 bases. The sample taken for sequencing was peripheral blood. This clonotype was sampled from a woman in her seventies with acute or convalescent COVID-19. The CDR3 loop reads CASSTWDRLGF. Here the CDR3 DNA reads TGTGCCAGTAGTACGTGGGACAGGTTAGGCTTC.